What follows are 25 T cell receptor beta chains derived from one specimen sequenced in a study of CD4 T cells in relation to SARS-CoV-2 and coronaviruses. The assay was immunoSEQ multiplex PCR, and TCRdb's table has in-frame clones only and misses some. This sample carries 43,000 or so clones, roughly four fifths of them seen once, and the ten largest clones take under 1.5%. These receptors have no identified antigens. Input material: naive CD4+ T cells from PBMCs, cultured in vitro. Specified subset: naive CD4+ T cells isolated by negative enrichment. These receptors originate from an adult with COVID-19.

V usage is TRBV28 and J usage is TRBJ2-1; 10 bases agree with TRBD2. The junction had 5 bases not matched to a gene; V was cut back by 7 bases and J by 5 bases. CDR1 is MDHEN and CDR2 is SYDVKM in the germline V gene. The CDR3 runs to 14 residues. The CDR3 loop reads CASIASGRNNEQFF. CDR3 in DNA: TGTGCCAGCATTGCTAGCGGGAGAAACAATGAGCAGTTCTTC.

The chain carries TRBV3-1 (or the pseudogene TRBV3-2) and TRBJ1-4; 7 nucleotides line up with TRBD1. The V and J ends lost 4 bases and 0 bases, in that order; junction bases with no gene match: 14. From germline, CDR1 is LGHDT and CDR2 YNNKEL (reference sequence). CDR3 size: 19 residues. The CDR3 DNA reads as TGTGCCAGCAGCCCCAACTTCAGACAGGGATCCACAACTAATGAAAAACTGTTTTTT. The encoded protein is CASSPNFRQGSTTNEKLFF.

The chain joins TRBV12-3 or TRBV12-4 to TRBJ1-1; no clear D. CDR3 length: 11 residues. Trimming left V 6 bases short and J 4 bases short, with 6 bases between. CDR3 residues: CASSPSTEAFF. The CDR3 bases are TGTGCCAGCAGCCCGAGCACTGAAGCTTTCTTT.

J is TRBJ2-3 and V is TRBV6-2 or TRBV6-3, with 13 bases identical to TRBD2. Germline V gene data show CDR1 as MNHEY and CDR2 as SVGEGT. The J segment lost 1 base and the V segment lost 2 bases, leaving 15 bases of the junction unmatched. The CDR3 totals 21 residues. The CDR3 nucleotides are TGTGCCAGCAGTTACGGGTCCCTACTAGCGGGAGGGCCGTGGGGCACAGATACGCAGTATTTT. As protein: CASSYGSLLAGGPWGTDTQYF.

This chain connects TRBV5-6 to TRBJ1-1; D not resolved. This CDR3 has 13 amino acids. The germline V and J ends were trimmed by 5 bases and 4 bases, with 12 bases remaining between them. Germline V gives CDR1 SGHDT, CDR2 YYEEEE. DNA for the CDR3: TGTGCCAGCAGAAAACTAGTGTCCACTGAAGCTTTCTTT. It specifies CASRKLVSTEAFF.

The V call is TRBV6-1, the J call TRBJ2-3; no clear D gene. Germline CDR1 and CDR2: MNHNS and SASEGT. This CDR3 is 14 amino acids long. V gave up 11 bases and J gave up 0 bases, with 15 bases separating them. The CDR3 loop is CAGKDGSSTDTQYF. In DNA, the CDR3 is TGTGCCGGCAAGGATGGCTCTAGCACAGATACGCAGTATTTT.

This sequence joins TRBV5-1 and TRBJ1-6; D may be TRBD1 (5 bases). The V gene's germline CDR1 is SGHRS and CDR2 YFSETQ. The V and J ends lost 4 bases and 9 bases respectively, with 11 bases between them. The CDR3 extends over 13 amino acids. The CDR3 DNA sequence: TGCGCCAGCAGCCCGGAGGGGATTTCACCCCTCCACTTT. Its translation is CASSPEGISPLHF.

The chain joins TRBV4-1 to TRBJ1-5, with D unresolved. This CDR3 has 15 amino acids. V was pared by 1 base and J by 4 bases, with 11 bases between. Germline assignment: CDR1 MGHRA and CDR2 YSYEKL. The DNA for the CDR3 is TGCGCCAGCAGCCAAGTTGGCAATATTAATCAGCCCCAGCATTTT. It specifies CASSQVGNINQPQHF.

The genes are TRBV6-5 and TRBJ2-5, with TRBD1 matching 7 bases. The germline gives CDR1 MNHEY, CDR2 SVGAGI. Trimming removed 6 bases from V and 1 base from J; junction bases left unmatched: 2. This CDR3 has 13 residues. In DNA form, the CDR3 reads TGTGCCAGCAGCGGGACAGTCCAAGAGACCCAGTACTTC. It yields the protein CASSGTVQETQYF.

The rearrangement joins TRBV11-2 to TRBJ2-7; D might be TRBD2 (6 bases). The germline CDR1 and CDR2 sequences are SGHAT and FQNNGV. The V end lost 5 bases, the J end lost 0 bases, and 17 bases lay between the germline ends. CDR3 length equals 16 residues. CDR3: CASSRREAGYSYEQYF. The CDR3 DNA sequence: TGTGCCAGCAGCCGGAGGGAAGCCGGATACTCCTACGAGCAGTACTTC.

The chain links TRBV15 to TRBJ1-2, with TRBD1 identical over 8 bases. The V and J ends lost 4 bases and 4 bases, in that order; junction bases with no gene match: 5. Germline V gene sequence: CDR1 LNHNV, CDR2 YYDKDF (reference sequence). The CDR3 is made up of 14 amino acids. This CDR3 is CATSMGDRGYGYTF. CDR3 bases: TGTGCCACCAGCATGGGAGACAGGGGCTATGGCTACACCTTC.

In its sample, this clone was seen once. V usage is TRBV10-3 and J usage is TRBJ2-7, with a possible D match to TRBD1 (8 bases). Germline V gene sequence: CDR1 ENHRY, CDR2 SYGVKD. The CDR3 runs to 15 residues. With 5 bases removed from V and 6 bases from J, the gap between germline ends came to 20 bases. The CDR3 sequence: CAISTGGGVTREQYF. The CDR3 DNA is TGTGCCATCAGTACAGGGGGGGGAGTAACCCGCGAGCAGTACTTC.

This clone was picked up a small number of times. This chain links TRBV19 with TRBJ2-2; the D gene is possibly TRBD2 (5 bases). The germline V gene has CDR1 LNHDA and CDR2 SQIVND (reference sequence). The CDR3 runs to 15 residues. With 1 base removed from V and 3 bases from J, the gap between germline ends came to 9 bases. The CDR3 DNA sequence: TGTGCCAGTAGTATAGTAAGGCGGGACACCGGGGAGCTGTTTTTT. It encodes CASSIVRRDTGELFF.

This chain joins TRBV10-1 and TRBJ2-1, with D perhaps matching TRBD1 (6 bases). Germline-derived CDR1 and CDR2 are WNHNN and SYGVQD (reference sequence). The CDR3 runs to 21 residues. The ends were cut back, 3 bases at V and 0 bases at J, with 27 bases in the middle. The CDR3 DNA reads TGCGCCAGCAGTGATTCTCCGGGACACATCCCGTACCCGTCCTCCTACAATGAGCAGTTCTTC. Translation: CASSDSPGHIPYPSSYNEQFF.

The rearrangement joins TRBV18 to TRBJ1-1; weak D call: TRBD1 (6 bases). Germline V lookup: CDR1 KGHSH, CDR2 LQKENI. There are 14 residues in the CDR3. Trimming removed 3 bases at V and 1 base at J, with 9 bases between. The CDR3 here is CASSPDSQNTEAFF. The CDR3 DNA reads as TGTGCCAGCTCACCGGACAGTCAGAACACTGAAGCTTTCTTT.

This clone was counted a single time. This rearrangement joins TRBV20-1 to TRBJ1-5, with D perhaps matching TRBD1 (5 bases). The CDR3 is 14 residues long. Germline V gives CDR1 DFQATT, CDR2 SNEGSKA (reference sequence). Trimming removed 3 bases at V and 4 bases at J, with 13 bases between. The CDR3 protein is CSASKGLRNQPQHF. As DNA, the CDR3 is TGCAGTGCTAGTAAGGGGCTAAGGAATCAGCCCCAGCATTTT.

The chain is built from TRBV6-5 and TRBJ1-1; no firm D call. The CDR3 has 13 amino acids. V lost 7 bases to trimming and J lost 0 bases, with 9 bases between them. CDR1 and CDR2 from the germline V gene are MNHEY and SVGAGI. The CDR3 region has the DNA TGTGCCAGCATACGGGATTTGAACACTGAAGCTTTCTTT. Amino acids: CASIRDLNTEAFF.

A single count supports this clone. The chain has TRBV28 and TRBJ2-1; 8 bases map to TRBD2. The V and J ends lost 5 bases and 0 bases, in that order; junction bases with no gene match: 3. Germline V gene sequence: CDR1 MDHEN, CDR2 SYDVKM. The CDR3 totals 15 residues. The CDR3 region is CASSVAGSSYNEQFF. For the CDR3, the DNA is TGTGCCAGCAGTGTAGCGGGGAGCTCCTACAATGAGCAGTTCTTC.

The chain links TRBV20-1 to TRBJ2-2; 8 bases fit TRBD2. After removal of 3 bases from V and 5 bases from J, the junction contained 5 bases not matched to a gene. This CDR3 comprises 14 residues. Per germline, CDR1 DFQATT and CDR2 SNEGSKA (reference sequence). The CDR3 reads CSASSGTNTGELFF. The CDR3 nucleotides read TGCAGTGCTAGTAGCGGGACTAATACCGGGGAGCTGTTTTTT.

This clone has more than one count but fewer than ten. The chain has TRBV6-4 and TRBJ2-1; D gene unclear. The CDR3 totals 15 residues. Germline V gene data show CDR1 as MRHNA and CDR2 as SNTAGT. The V end was cut by 0 bases, the J end by 9 bases, with 15 bases between. This chain's CDR3 is CASSDSIEGGGEQFF. CDR3 coding DNA: TGTGCCAGCAGTGACTCGATCGAAGGCGGTGGTGAGCAGTTCTTC.

Written as DNA, the CDR3 is TGTGCCAGCAGCTTTGTAGCGGGAGTCAATGAGCAGTTCTTC. It specifies CASSFVAGVNEQFF. This chain links TRBV11-2 with TRBJ2-1; 9 bases align to TRBD2. Losses at the gene ends were 3 bases for V and 6 bases for J; bases not matched to a gene: 3. The CDR3 covers 14 residues. Germline V lookup: CDR1 SGHAT, CDR2 FQNNGV.

The rearrangement uses TRBV27 and TRBJ2-3, with 13 bases lining up with TRBD2. Per germline, CDR1 MNHEY and CDR2 SMNVEV (reference sequence). V gave up 0 bases and J gave up 7 bases; unmatched junction bases: 4. The CDR3 sequence is 16 residues long. The CDR3, as DNA: TGTGCCAGCAGTTTATCCGGGACTAGCGGGACGAATACGCAGTATTTT. Protein: CASSLSGTSGTNTQYF.

V gene TRBV29-1 combines with J gene TRBJ2-5; TRBD1 matches at 7 bases. V was pared by 6 bases and J by 5 bases, with 9 bases of the junction left unmatched. Germline V gene lookup returns CDR1 SQVTM and CDR2 ANQGSEA. This CDR3 contains 13 residues. The CDR3 coding sequence is TGCAGCGTATACAAGGGGGCCCGGGAGACCCAGTACTTC. It is translated as CSVYKGARETQYF.

The rearrangement joins TRBV2 to TRBJ2-5; no firm D call. The germline CDR1 and CDR2 sequences are SNHLY and FYNNEI. V dropped 3 bases and J dropped 0 bases, with 8 bases sitting between them. The CDR3 runs to 14 residues. The DNA of the CDR3 is TGTGCCAGCAGTGATGGGCGAGACCAAGAGACCCAGTACTTC. Protein: CASSDGRDQETQYF.

V gene TRBV6-2 or TRBV6-3 combines with J gene TRBJ2-7, with 7 bases that match TRBD2. The CDR3 length is 14 residues. Looked up from germline, CDR1 is MNHEY and CDR2 is SVGEGT. Trimming removed 6 bases from V and 2 bases from J; junction bases left unmatched: 7. CDR3 nucleotide sequence: TGTGCCAGCAGGTACAGACTAGCAACCTACGAGCAGTACTTC. Protein product: CASRYRLATYEQYF.